The clone carrying this TCR beta chain was observed a few times. Its antigen is unidentified. From 5'RACE with constant-segment primers came TCR alpha and TCR beta cDNA libraries that carried sample barcodes and UMIs. TCRdb re-called the 5' RACE reads through MiXCR, storing one row per CDR3 protein. Of approximately 100,000 distinct CDR3 sequences in the sample, roughly an eighth were seen once. The data were obtained in a study of T-cell memory formation after mild COVID-19. Study outcomes and limitations: Pre-infection memory harbored some responding clones, suggesting cross-reactive memory joined. Clones from the second wave (peaking day 37) had unconfirmed SARS-CoV-2 specificity. Clones shrinking from day 15 to 85 showed even CD4/CD8 mixes; later expanders tilted CD4+.

This CDR3 has 15 residues. V lost 6 bases, J lost 4 bases, and 18 bases lay in between. V usage is TRBV12-3 or TRBV12-4 and J usage is TRBJ1-1; no reliable D call. This clonotype originated in an adult woman who had mild COVID-19 (a few samples of this study predate the infection). Cell type and time point are not known. Sequenced material: PBMCs or a T cell subset sorted from them (not recorded which). In nucleotides, the CDR3 is TGTGCCAGCAGGATGCCCTTCGGGCTCGGCACTGAAGCTTTCTTT. Residues: CASRMPFGLGTEAFF.